The rows below give T cell receptor beta chains drawn from one sample of a study of beta chain features in type 1 diabetes. Method: immunoSEQ multiplex PCR; TCRdb's copy keeps in-frame clones and lacks some. The sample holds hundreds of thousands of clones, around 15% seen once. What was sequenced was naive CD4+ T cells from blood. The receptor set was obtained from a man younger than 35 in good health. CDR3s include the opening cysteine and the closing phenylalanine or tryptophan. Fields, in order: D gene, clone size, V gene, J gene, CDR3 DNA, CDR3 protein. A D gene is named only where the DNA matches it firmly. Size tells how often a clone was seen (once, few, many) or the class of an expanded clone, and some rows leave it out.

.	.	TRBV9	TRBJ2-7	TGTGCCAGCAGCTCAGAATACGAGCAGTACTTC	CASSSEYEQYF
.	few	TRBV7-8	TRBJ1-5	TGTGCCAGCAGCTTAGAGAGTAGCAATCAGCCCCAGCATTTT	CASSLESSNQPQHF
.	few	TRBV28	TRBJ2-7	TGTGCCAGCAGTTTTCGCTACGAGCAGTACTTC	CASSFRYEQYF
TRBD2	few	TRBV7-6	TRBJ2-1	TGTGCCAGCAGCCGACTCCCACTAGCGGGAACCAATGAGCAGTTCTTC	CASSRLPLAGTNEQFF
.	.	TRBV14	TRBJ1-1	TGTGCCAGCAGCCAACTCTTCGGGGGCTGGGCTTTCTTT	CASSQLFGGWAFF
.	.	TRBV18	TRBJ2-3	TGTGCCAGCTCATCAGGACAGCGCACAGATACGCAGTATTTT	CASSSGQRTDTQYF
TRBD1	.	TRBV27	TRBJ1-2	TGTGCCAGCAGTTTATCCCCTGGGACAGGGGGAGGTGGCTACACCTTC	CASSLSPGTGGGGYTF
.	few	TRBV9	TRBJ2-5	TGTGCCAGCAGCGTAAGTTCGCTGATCCCGGCAGAGACCCAGTACTTC	CASSVSSLIPAETQYF
TRBD1	.	TRBV4-3	TRBJ2-1	TGCGCCAGCAGCCAAGAGGGGACAGGGACGTACAATGAGCAGTTCTTC	CASSQEGTGTYNEQFF
TRBD1	.	TRBV7-2	TRBJ1-2	TGTGCCAGCAGCCGACAGGGAAACTATGGCTACACCTTC	CASSRQGNYGYTF
.	many	TRBV10-3	TRBJ2-5	TGTGCCATCAGTGAACGGGGAGGAGAGACCCAGTACTTC	CAISERGGETQYF
TRBD1	few	TRBV11-1	TRBJ2-7	TGTGCCAGCAGCGACCGGACAGGGCGAGGGGCCTACGAGCAGTACTTC	CASSDRTGRGAYEQYF
.	.	TRBV25-1	TRBJ1-1	TGTGCCAGCAGTGAATTAGTGGCCGGGTTGAACACTGAAGCTTTCTTT	CASSELVAGLNTEAFF
TRBD1	.	TRBV7-3	TRBJ2-1	TGTGCCAGCAGCCGCCGGCCCGCAGGGGGCGATGAGCAGTTCTTC	CASSRRPAGGDEQFF